A single sample gave rise to the 30 T cell receptor beta chains below, sequenced in a study of monozygotic twins with inflammatory bowel disease. TCRdb reprocessed the 5' RACE reads, with one entry per CDR3 protein and no DNA. Recorded for this sample: 440,000 or so distinct CDR3 sequences. The specimen was blood. The receptors were gathered from a human donor with ulcerative colitis or Crohn's disease, or a healthy co-twin of an affected twin (not recorded which).

J is TRBJ2-1 and V is TRBV20-1; TCRdb indicates TRBD1, and absent DNA this call remains unverified. This CDR3 spans 15 amino acids. Germline loops: CDR1 DFQATT, CDR2 SNEGSKA (reference sequence). CDR3 protein: CSAYPLAGDPNEQFF.

The chain carries TRBV10-3 and TRBJ1-6; TCRdb returns TRBD1, unconfirmable since there is no DNA. Germline V CDR1 and CDR2: ENHRY, SYGVKD. The CDR3 has 14 amino acids. The CDR3 is CAISKNTGESPLHF.

The chain employs TRBV5-1 and TRBJ1-1; TCRdb's D call of TRBD1 is untestable without DNA. Germline assignment: CDR1 SGHRS and CDR2 YFSETQ. This CDR3 comprises 15 residues. CDR3 loop: CASSLTGTGGTEAFF.

V gene TRBV20-1 combines with J gene TRBJ2-1; TCRdb indicates TRBD2, and absent DNA this call remains unverified. This CDR3 is built from 15 residues. Germline CDR1 and CDR2: DFQATT and SNEGSKA (reference sequence). The CDR3 protein is CSARDGSGSASEQFF.

The chain is built from TRBV5-4 and TRBJ1-1; TCRdb calls TRBD1, which cannot be checked without DNA. The CDR3 is 14 amino acids. CDR1 and CDR2 from the germline V gene are SGHNT and YYREEE (reference sequence). The CDR3 loop reads CASSFAGLPTEAFF.

The chain uses TRBV11-3 and TRBJ2-2; lacking DNA, the TRBD2 call made by TCRdb goes unchecked. Germline CDR1 SGHNT, CDR2 YENEEA. The CDR3 length is 16 residues. CDR3 residues: CASSSVAGGDTGELFF.

The chain employs TRBV25-1 and TRBJ2-7; TCRdb's assignment of TRBD1 cannot be checked, as there is no DNA. The length of the CDR3 is 14 residues. Germline CDR1 is MGHDK and CDR2 is SYGVNS. CDR3 region: CASSRTGVGHEQYF.

The V gene is TRBV30, the J gene TRBJ2-2; TCRdb returns TRBD1, unconfirmable since there is no DNA. The CDR3 extends over 16 amino acids. Germline-derived CDR1 and CDR2 are GTSNPN and SVGIG (reference sequence). The CDR3 is CAWSVRQGADTGELFF. Full variable domain (rest looked up from reference TRBV30 and TRBJ2-2): SQTIHQWPATLVQPVGSPLSLECTVEGTSNPNLYWYRQAAGRGLQLLFYSVGIGQISSEVPQNLSASRPQDRQFILSSKKLLLSDSGFYLCAWSVRQGADTGELFFGEGSRLTVL.

This chain links TRBV14 with TRBJ2-1; checking the TCRdb D call of TRBD1 is not possible without DNA. Germline CDR1 is SGHDN and CDR2 is FVKESK. The CDR3 runs 14 residues. CDR3 protein: CASSRDRGLNEQFF.

V is TRBV5-1 and J is TRBJ2-5; TCRdb names TRBD2, which stays unverified in the absence of DNA. The CDR3 totals 15 residues. The germline V gene encodes CDR1 SGHRS and CDR2 YFSETQ. CDR3 in amino acids: CASAEGSADQETQYF. The whole variable domain, filled in from reference TRBV5-1 and TRBJ2-5, reads KAGVTQTPRYLIKTRGQQVTLSCSPISGHRSVSWYQQTPGQGLQFLFEYFSETQRNKGNFPGRFSGRQFSNSRSEMNVSTLELGDSALYLCASAEGSADQETQYFGPGTRLLVL.

The chain has TRBV20-1 and TRBJ1-5; absent DNA, TCRdb's TRBD1 call cannot be checked. Germline V gene lookup returns CDR1 DFQATT and CDR2 SNEGSKA (reference sequence). The length of the CDR3 is 14 residues. This chain's CDR3 is CSARVRGRNQPQHF.

V usage is TRBV28 and J usage is TRBJ2-5; there is no DNA to check the TCRdb D call of TRBD2. The CDR3 spans 19 residues. In germline, CDR1 is MDHEN, CDR2 SYDVKM. CDR3 sequence: CASRSPPGLAGGIQETQYF.

This chain joins TRBV30 and TRBJ2-1; TCRdb returns TRBD2, unconfirmable since there is no DNA. The CDR3 loop spans 12 amino acids. Germline lookup yields CDR1 GTSNPN and CDR2 SVGIG (reference sequence). CDR3 protein: CACLASYNEQFF.

The chain has TRBV6-6 and TRBJ2-7; TCRdb gives TRBD2 as the D gene, but with no DNA this cannot be confirmed. CDR1 MNHNY and CDR2 SVGAGI come from the germline V gene (reference sequence). This CDR3 contains 14 residues. The chain's CDR3 is CASSPSPLRGEQYF.

This rearrangement joins TRBV7-2 to TRBJ1-5. In germline, CDR1 is SGHTA, CDR2 FQGNSA. The CDR3 sequence is 16 residues long. The CDR3 region is CASSPPYGTSNQPQHF.

This chain connects TRBV19 to TRBJ1-4; TCRdb designates TRBD1, a call that cannot be tested without DNA. Germline V gene lookup returns CDR1 LNHDA and CDR2 SQIVND (reference sequence). The CDR3 loop spans 14 amino acids. The CDR3 loop is CASSVQGFFEKLFF.

The rearrangement uses TRBV3-1 and TRBJ1-1. The CDR3 is made up of 11 amino acids. Looked up from germline, CDR1 is LGHDT and CDR2 is YNNKEL (reference sequence). CDR3 loop: CASSQGLEAFF.

The V call is TRBV7-9, the J call TRBJ2-7; lacking DNA, the TRBD1 call made by TCRdb goes unchecked. CDR1 and CDR2 (germline): SEHNR, FQNEAQ (reference sequence). The CDR3 spans 15 residues. CDR3 amino acids: CASSSRTGGIHEQYF.

The rearrangement links TRBV5-5 to TRBJ1-1. The germline V gene encodes CDR1 SGHKS and CDR2 YYEKEE (reference sequence). The CDR3 runs 16 residues. The CDR3 sequence is CASSWPGGGANTEAFF.

The chain couples TRBV12-3 or TRBV12-4 to TRBJ1-2. The CDR3 covers 13 residues. The CDR3 spells CASSLSTGLGYTF.

The V and J genes are TRBV5-4 and TRBJ1-2; the D call from TCRdb, TRBD1, cannot be confirmed without DNA. CDR1 and CDR2 (germline): SGHNT, YYREEE (reference sequence). The CDR3 covers 13 residues. The CDR3 is CASSLGGVYGYTF.

The rearrangement links TRBV7-9 to TRBJ1-2; the TCRdb D gene call, TRBD1, has no DNA to confirm it. Germline-derived CDR1 and CDR2 are SEHNR and FQNEAQ (reference sequence). There are 13 residues in the CDR3. The CDR3 is CASSRDRMDGYTF.

This sequence joins TRBV2 and TRBJ2-3; the D gene TCRdb calls, TRBD2, cannot be checked with no DNA. The germline gives CDR1 SNHLY, CDR2 FYNNEI. CDR3 length equals 17 residues. CDR3 sequence reads: CASSEKLSGARTDTQYF.

The chain is built from TRBV12-3 or TRBV12-4 and TRBJ2-7; the TCRdb D gene call, TRBD1, has no DNA to confirm it. There are 16 residues in the CDR3. The CDR3 sequence is CASRSNRDRGTYEQYF.

The chain couples TRBV25-1 to TRBJ2-2; the TRBD2 assignment by TCRdb is unverifiable without DNA. Germline V gene lookup returns CDR1 MGHDK and CDR2 SYGVNS. This CDR3 region has 15 residues. Here the CDR3 reads CASSEFTGDTGELFF.

This chain connects TRBV6-1 to TRBJ1-5; TCRdb picks TRBD1, but there is no DNA to check that call. The CDR3 length is 15 residues. Germline values: CDR1 MNHNS, CDR2 SASEGT. The CDR3 region is CASRAWGQGDQPQHF.

The chain has TRBV20-1 and TRBJ2-7; TCRdb's D call of TRBD2 is untestable without DNA. This CDR3 comprises 13 residues. The germline V gene has CDR1 DFQATT and CDR2 SNEGSKA (reference sequence). CDR3 protein: CSARGGPLGEQYF.

This chain connects TRBV3-1 to TRBJ1-3. CDR1 LGHDT and CDR2 YNNKEL come from the germline V gene (reference sequence). This CDR3 is 11 amino acids long. The CDR3 loop reads CASRNGNTIYF.

This chain joins TRBV7-2 and TRBJ1-6. In germline, CDR1 is SGHTA, CDR2 FQGNSA. This CDR3 is 14 amino acids long. This chain's CDR3 is CASSPRRSNSPLHF.

The chain uses TRBV11-1 and TRBJ2-7; TCRdb outputs TRBD2, but without DNA this stays unchecked. This CDR3 region has 18 residues. Germline loops: CDR1 SGHAT, CDR2 FQDESV (reference sequence). CDR3 sequence: CASSLLPMGVAGPYEQYF.